Presented here are 15 T cell receptor beta chains from one specimen sequenced in a study of cytomegalovirus exposure and HLA in healthy donors. Amplification used 60 Vbeta primers and 13 Jbeta primers. TCRdb's copy holds only in-frame clones and misses some; the assay was immunoSEQ multiplex PCR. There are around 140,000 clones in the sample; roughly four fifths occur only once, and around 1.7% lies in the top ten. The sequencing input was PBMCs. These receptors were obtained from a female donor in good health and CMV-seronegative.

This chain uses TRBV11-3 with TRBJ1-1; D is ambiguous. CDR3 length equals 13 residues. With 7 bases removed from V and 6 bases from J, the gap between germline ends came to 15 bases. The germline gives CDR1 SGHNT, CDR2 YENEEA. In nucleotides, the CDR3 is TGTGCCAGCAAACTAATGAACAACGCTGAAGCTTTCTTT. This codes for CASKLMNNAEAFF.

The chain couples TRBV14 to TRBJ2-5; D uncertain. This CDR3 spans 15 amino acids. V was trimmed by 0 bases and J by 0 bases, leaving 8 bases between them. The V gene's germline CDR1 is SGHDN and CDR2 FVKESK. The CDR3, as DNA: TGTGCCAGCAGCCAAGATCCCAGTCACCAAGAGACCCAGTACTTC. The encoded protein is CASSQDPSHQETQYF.

The CDR3 sequence is CASSFLAQSSYNEQFF. CDR3 bases: TGTGCCAGCAGTTTCCTAGCGCAAAGCTCCTACAATGAGCAGTTCTTC. The chain recombines TRBV27 with TRBJ2-1; possible D gene TRBD2, 6 bases. Deletions cut 3 bases from V and 0 bases from J, with 12 bases between. Germline V gives CDR1 MNHEY, CDR2 SMNVEV (reference sequence). The CDR3 totals 16 residues.

The J gene is TRBJ1-4, the V gene TRBV19; 9 positions agree with TRBD1. The germline V gene has CDR1 LNHDA and CDR2 SQIVND (reference sequence). The trim removed 3 bases at V and 6 bases at J, leaving 8 bases unmatched. The CDR3 runs 16 residues. The CDR3 coding sequence is TGTGCCAGTAGTATGCGGGGGACAGGGTGGGATGAAAAACTGTTTTTT. Its protein is CASSMRGTGWDEKLFF.

This clone was seen more than once but under ten times. The rearrangement links TRBV7-3 to TRBJ2-7; a possible D gene is TRBD2 (5 bases). Trimming shortened V by 2 bases and J by 6 bases, and 8 bases separated the two germline ends. The CDR3 sequence is 12 residues long. The germline gives CDR1 SGHTA, CDR2 FQGTGA. DNA for the CDR3: TGTGCCAGCAGCTTATTTCGGGGCGAGCAGTACTTC. Translated: CASSLFRGEQYF.

In this sample, this clone turned up a few times. This chain links TRBV2 with TRBJ2-2; possible D gene TRBD2, 6 bases. V lost 3 bases and J 1 base, leaving 15 bases between the germline ends. Germline assignment: CDR1 SNHLY and CDR2 FYNNEI. The CDR3 is made up of 17 amino acids. The CDR3 here is CASSDLGTGRNTGELFF. The CDR3 DNA reads TGTGCCAGCAGTGACCTTGGGACTGGCAGGAACACCGGGGAGCTGTTTTTT.

The chain joins TRBV19 to TRBJ2-1; a possible D gene is TRBD2 (6 bases). From germline, CDR1 is LNHDA and CDR2 SQIVND (reference sequence). The CDR3 sequence is 16 residues long. Trimming pared 3 bases from V and 0 bases from J, leaving 12 bases between. CDR3 amino acids: CASSIIGSYSYNEQFF. The CDR3 coding sequence is TGTGCCAGTAGTATTATCGGGAGTTACTCCTACAATGAGCAGTTCTTC.

The chain has TRBV23-1 and TRBJ2-3, with 7 nucleotides matching TRBD1. TRBV23-1 is treated as an ORF (open reading frame) with a function not yet certain. Losses at the gene ends were 2 bases for V and 0 bases for J; bases not matched to a gene: 14. The CDR3 runs 19 residues. CDR3 protein: CASSQPAQVGQESTDTQYF. The CDR3 region has the DNA TGCGCCAGCAGTCAACCCGCTCAGGTAGGACAGGAGAGCACAGATACGCAGTATTTT.

The V and J genes are TRBV6-5 and TRBJ1-2; perhaps TRBD1 as D (6 bases). The ends were cut back, 4 bases at V and 3 bases at J, with 12 bases in the middle. CDR3 length: 14 amino acids. CDR1 is MNHEY and CDR2 is SVGAGI in the germline V gene. The CDR3 region has the DNA TGTGCCAGCAGTTTCGGACAGTACTACTATGGCTACACCTTC. This sequence encodes CASSFGQYYYGYTF.

Of note for this clone: At one of its ends the junction is not consistent with the germline gene, which may arise from a read error. This chain uses TRBV5-4 with TRBJ1-2; possible D gene TRBD1, 6 bases. Germline CDR1 is SGHNT and CDR2 is YYREEE (reference sequence). The CDR3 totals 14 residues. The CDR3 sequence is CASRPGQTNYGYPF. CDR3 coding DNA: TGTGCCAGCAGACCCGGACAGACTAACTATGGCTACCCCTTC. The full variable domain, with the rest looked up from reference TRBV5-4 and TRBJ1-2, is ETGVTQSPTHLIKTRGQQVTLRCSSQSGHNTVSWYQQALGQGPQFIFQYYREEENGRGNFPPRFSGLQFPNYSSELNVNALELDDSALYLCASRPGQTNYGYPFGSGTRLTVV.

This clone was counted a few times. This chain connects TRBV5-4 to TRBJ1-1; D remains unclear. Trimming stripped 4 bases from V and 0 bases from J, with 7 bases between. This CDR3 region has 13 residues. Germline-derived CDR1 and CDR2 are SGHNT and YYREEE (reference sequence). CDR3 sequence: CASSINMNTEAFF. The CDR3 DNA reads TGTGCCAGCAGCATAAACATGAACACTGAAGCTTTCTTT.

The CDR3 DNA reads TGCAGCGCCGGGACACACAACTATGGCTACACCTTC. Its protein product is CSAGTHNYGYTF. The chain employs TRBV29-1 and TRBJ1-2, with TRBD1 as a possible D gene (6 bases). The CDR3 runs 12 residues. Trimming shortened V by 7 bases and J by 2 bases, and 11 bases separated the two germline ends. Germline values: CDR1 SQVTM, CDR2 ANQGSEA.

The chain employs TRBV5-4 and TRBJ2-1, with unresolved D. Germline-derived CDR1 and CDR2 are SGHNT and YYREEE (reference sequence). The V end lost 2 bases, the J end lost 9 bases, and 12 bases lay between the germline ends. The CDR3 sequence is 13 residues long. The CDR3 is CASSFITGIEQFF. The CDR3 DNA sequence: TGTGCCAGCAGCTTCATCACGGGTATTGAGCAGTTCTTC.

This chain uses TRBV6-1 with TRBJ1-4, with D perhaps TRBD1 (5 bases). The CDR3 contains 14 residues. V lost 7 bases to trimming and J lost 0 bases, with 9 bases between them. The germline gives CDR1 MNHNS, CDR2 SASEGT. The DNA for the CDR3 is TGTGCCAGCACGGGGGGAGCAACTAATGAAAAACTGTTTTTT. It translates to CASTGGATNEKLFF.

The chain has TRBV7-3 and TRBJ2-1, with TRBD2 matching 10 bases. The CDR3 runs 16 residues. Germline V CDR1 and CDR2: SGHTA, FQGTGA. Losses at the gene ends were 3 bases for V and 5 bases for J; bases not matched to a gene: 7. The CDR3 bases are TGTGCCAGCAGCTTCCCTAGCGGGAGAACGGACAATGAGCAGTTCTTC. Translation gives CASSFPSGRTDNEQFF.